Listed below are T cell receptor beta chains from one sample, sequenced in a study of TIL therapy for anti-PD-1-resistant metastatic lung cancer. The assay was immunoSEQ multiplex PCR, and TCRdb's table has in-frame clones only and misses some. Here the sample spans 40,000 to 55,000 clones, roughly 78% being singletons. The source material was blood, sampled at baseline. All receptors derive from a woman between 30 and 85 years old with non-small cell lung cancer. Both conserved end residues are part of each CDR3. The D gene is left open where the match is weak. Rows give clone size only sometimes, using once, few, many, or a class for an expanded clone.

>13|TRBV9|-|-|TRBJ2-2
TGTGCCAGCAGCGTCCCGAACACCGGGGAGCTGTTTTTT
CASSVPNTGELFF
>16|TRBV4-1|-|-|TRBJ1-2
TGCGCCAGCAGCCAAGAATACCAGCTTCCTAACTATGGCTACACCTTC
CASSQEYQLPNYGYTF
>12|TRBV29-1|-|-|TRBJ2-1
TGCAGCGTTGCCGCGGGGACCAATGAGCAGTTCTTC
CSVAAGTNEQFF
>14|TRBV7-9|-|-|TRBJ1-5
TGTGCCAGCAGCCGGTCTGGGGGGGATCAGCCCCAGCATTTT
CASSRSGGDQPQHF
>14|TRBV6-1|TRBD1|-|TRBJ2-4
TGTGCCAGCAGTCCCGGGACAGGGGGTAACATTCAGTACTTC
CASSPGTGGNIQYF
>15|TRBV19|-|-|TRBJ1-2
TGTGCCAGTAGTCCGGACGGACCCCTAGGGTATGGCTACACCTTC
CASSPDGPLGYGYTF
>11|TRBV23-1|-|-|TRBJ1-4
TGCGCCAGCAGTCAAGGGGAAAAACTGTTTTTT
CASSQGEKLFF
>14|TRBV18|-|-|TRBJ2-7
TGTGCCAGCTCACCACCTAATAGTCCCTACGAGCAGTACTTC
CASSPPNSPYEQYF
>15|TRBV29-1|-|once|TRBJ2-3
TGCAGCGCCGTCGTGATCAGGAGGGAACTTGATACGCAGTATTTT
CSAVVIRRELDTQYF
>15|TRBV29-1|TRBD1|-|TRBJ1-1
TGCAGCGTTGTGGGACAGGGGAGGATGAACACTGAAGCTTTCTTT
CSVVGQGRMNTEAFF
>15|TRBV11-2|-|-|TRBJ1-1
TGTGCCAGCAGCTACTCAGACAGCATGAACACTGAAGCTTTCTTT
CASSYSDSMNTEAFF
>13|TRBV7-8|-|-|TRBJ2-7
TGTGCCAGCAGCACCCAGGGGACGGGGGAGCAGTACTTC
CASSTQGTGEQYF
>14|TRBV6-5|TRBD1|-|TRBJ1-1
TGTGCCAGCAAAACAGGGGGCTTGGGCACTGAAGCTTTCTTT
CASKTGGLGTEAFF
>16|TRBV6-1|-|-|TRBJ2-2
TGTGCCAGCAGTGCATTTCCGGGGGACCTCACCGGGGAGCTGTTTTTT
CASSAFPGDLTGELFF
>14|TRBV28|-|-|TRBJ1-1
TGTGCCAGCAGTTCTCCCGCGGCGAACACTGAAGCTTTCTTT
CASSSPAANTEAFF
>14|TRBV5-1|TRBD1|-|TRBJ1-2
TGCGCCAGCAGCGCGACAGGGGAGGGGTATGGCTACACCTTC
CASSATGEGYGYTF
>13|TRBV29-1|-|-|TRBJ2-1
TGCAGCATCCGGACCCGGCAGGACAATGAGCAGTTCTTC
CSIRTRQDNEQFF
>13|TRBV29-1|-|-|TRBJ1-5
TGCAGCGTTCAAGACAGTTTCAATCAGCCCCAGCATTTT
CSVQDSFNQPQHF
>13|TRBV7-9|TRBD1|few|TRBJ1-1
TGTGCCAGCAGCTACAGGGGGCTTACTGAAGCTTTCTTT
CASSYRGLTEAFF
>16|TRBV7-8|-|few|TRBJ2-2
TGTGCCAGCAGCTTAGACTTTGGCGCGAACACCGGGGAGCTGTTTTTT
CASSLDFGANTGELFF
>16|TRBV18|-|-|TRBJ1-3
TGTGCCAGCTCACCACCGAGTCTCAGCTCTGGAAACACCATATATTTT
CASSPPSLSSGNTIYF
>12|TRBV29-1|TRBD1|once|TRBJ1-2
TGCAGCGACGGGGGGGACAGGGCAAGCTACACCTTC
CSDGGDRASYTF
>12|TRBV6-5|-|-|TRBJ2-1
TGTGCCAGCTCGTTAGCCGGCAATGAGCAGTTCTTC
CASSLAGNEQFF
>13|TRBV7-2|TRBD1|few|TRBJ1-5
TGTGCCAGCAGCGGTGACAGGGGGCAGCCCCAGCATTTT
CASSGDRGQPQHF
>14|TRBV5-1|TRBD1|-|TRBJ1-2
TGCGCCAGCAGCTTGGCAACAGGGGCCTATGGCTACACCTTC
CASSLATGAYGYTF
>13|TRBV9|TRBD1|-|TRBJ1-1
TGTGCCAGCAGCCTAGATCGGACAGGGAAGCTTTTCTTT
CASSLDRTGKLFF
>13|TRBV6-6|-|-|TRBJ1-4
TGTGCCAGCAGTTACTCGAAGGTCGAAAAACTGTTTTTT
CASSYSKVEKLFF
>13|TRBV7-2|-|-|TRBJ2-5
TGTGCCAGCAGCCAAACCTGGGGAGAGACCCAGTACTTC
CASSQTWGETQYF
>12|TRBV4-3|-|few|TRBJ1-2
TGCGCCAGCAGCCAAGACAGGGGTGGCTACACCTTC
CASSQDRGGYTF
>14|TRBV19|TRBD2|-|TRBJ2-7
TGTGCCAGTAGTATCCGGCGGGAGAACTACGAGCAGTACTTC
CASSIRRENYEQYF
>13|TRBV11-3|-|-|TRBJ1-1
TGTGCCAGCAGCTTAGAAATGAGTACTGAAGCTTTCTTT
CASSLEMSTEAFF
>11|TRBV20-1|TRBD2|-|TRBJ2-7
TGCAGTGCCCTGGGGGGGAGCGAGCAGTACTTC
CSALGGSEQYF
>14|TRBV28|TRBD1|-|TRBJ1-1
TGTGCCAGCAGTCATACCTACAGGGGCACTGAAGCTTTCTTT
CASSHTYRGTEAFF
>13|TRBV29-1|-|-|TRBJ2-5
TGCAGCGGAAGGACAGAATACCAAGAGACCCAGTACTTC
CSGRTEYQETQYF
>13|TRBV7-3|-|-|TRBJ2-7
TGTGCCAGCAGCCCGGCAAATACAGGGGAGCAGTACTTC
CASSPANTGEQYF
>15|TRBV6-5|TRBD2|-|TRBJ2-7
TGTGCCAGCAGTTACTCGGGCGGGAGGGCTTACGAGCAGTACTTC
CASSYSGGRAYEQYF
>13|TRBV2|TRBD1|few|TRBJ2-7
TGTGCCAGCACCGGGACAGGCCTTTCCGAGCAGTACTTC
CASTGTGLSEQYF
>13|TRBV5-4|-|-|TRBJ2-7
TGTGCCAGCAGCGACCAACAGGGAAGTAAGCAGTACTTC
CASSDQQGSKQYF
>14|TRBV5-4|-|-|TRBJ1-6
TGTGCCAGCAGCCTACAAGGAGGTAGTTCACCCCTCCACTTT
CASSLQGGSSPLHF
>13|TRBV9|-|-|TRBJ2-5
TGTGCCAGCAGCGGGCGGTACCAAGAGACCCAGTACTTC
CASSGRYQETQYF
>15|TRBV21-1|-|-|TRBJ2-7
TGTGCCAGCAGCACCAGGGAGCTAGCTATCTACGAGCAGTACTTC
CASSTRELAIYEQYF
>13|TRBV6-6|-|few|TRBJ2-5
TGTGCCAGCAGGGGGGCCCCCCAAGAGACCCAGTACTTC
CASRGAPQETQYF
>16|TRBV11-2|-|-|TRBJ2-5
TGTGCCAGCAGCTTAGGACAGCGCCGAGTCCAAGAGACCCAGTACTTC
CASSLGQRRVQETQYF
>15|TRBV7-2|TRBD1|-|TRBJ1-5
TGTGCCAGCAGCTTAAGGGGACAGTATAATCAGCCCCAGCATTTT
CASSLRGQYNQPQHF
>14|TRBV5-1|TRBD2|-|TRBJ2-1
TGCGCCAGCAGCGTAGCGGGAGAAAGGAATGAGCAGTTCTTC
CASSVAGERNEQFF
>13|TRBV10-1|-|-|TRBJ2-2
TGCGCCAGCAGTGCGGGGGCGGCCGGGGAGCTGTTTTTT
CASSAGAAGELFF
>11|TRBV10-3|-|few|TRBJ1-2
TGTGCCATCAGTGACGGGGGAGGCTACACCTTC
CAISDGGGYTF
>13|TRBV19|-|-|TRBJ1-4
TGTGCCAGTAGTGGTAGCGCTAATGAAAAACTGTTTTTT
CASSGSANEKLFF